The sequence of this T cell receptor (beta chain) was determined in a study of T cells in Graves' hyperthyroidism and ophthalmopathy. Study observations and caveats: In the blood, most expanded thyroid clonotypes above 0.001 appeared as well.

The table lists this clonotype with many counts. Antigen: not known. This CDR3 region has 15 residues. With 2 bases clipped from V and 1 base from J, the junction kept 4 bases outside the gene matches. CDR1 and CDR2 (germline): ENHRY, SYGVKD. Researchers took RNA transcripts and amplified the TCR beta CDR3 regions from them. HTBI primers were employed in a first-round RT-PCR of the TCR CDR3. TCRdb ran MiXCR on the multiplex PCR reads and lists one entry per CDR3 protein. This sample yields 700,000 or so distinct CDR3 sequences, of which approximately 16% are seen a single time; approximately 8% belongs to the top ten.

This sequence was found in a man aged 18 to 30 with Graves' hyperthyroidism. V gene TRBV10-3 combines with J gene TRBJ1-1; 7 bases are a match to TRBD1. The sequencing input was blood. The CDR3 sequence is CAISEGDRTNTEAFF. In DNA, the CDR3 is TGTGCCATCAGTGAGGGGGACAGAACGAACACTGAAGCTTTCTTT.